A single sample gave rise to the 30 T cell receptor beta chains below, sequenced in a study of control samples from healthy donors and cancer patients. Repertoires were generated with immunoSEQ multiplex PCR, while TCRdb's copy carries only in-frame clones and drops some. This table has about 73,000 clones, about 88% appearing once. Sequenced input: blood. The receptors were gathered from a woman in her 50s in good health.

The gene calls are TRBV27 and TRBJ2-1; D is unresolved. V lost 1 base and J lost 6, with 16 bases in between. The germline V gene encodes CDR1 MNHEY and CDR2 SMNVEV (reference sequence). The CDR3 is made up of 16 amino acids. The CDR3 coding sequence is TGTGCCAGCAGTTTATGGTTTCGGGCAGTTCCCAATGAGCAGTTCTTC. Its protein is CASSLWFRAVPNEQFF.

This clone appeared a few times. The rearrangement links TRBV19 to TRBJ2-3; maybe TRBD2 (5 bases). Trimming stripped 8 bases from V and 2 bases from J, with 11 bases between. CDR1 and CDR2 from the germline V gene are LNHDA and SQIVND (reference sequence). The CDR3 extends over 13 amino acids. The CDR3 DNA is TGTGCCAGTCGAGCGGATTACACAGATACGCAGTATTTT. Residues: CASRADYTDTQYF.

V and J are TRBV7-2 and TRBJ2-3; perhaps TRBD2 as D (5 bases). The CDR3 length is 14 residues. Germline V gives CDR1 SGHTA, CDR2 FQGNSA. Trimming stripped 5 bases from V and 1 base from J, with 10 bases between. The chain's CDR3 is CASSPSSGTDTQYF. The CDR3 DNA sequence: TGTGCCAGCAGCCCGAGTAGCGGCACAGATACGCAGTATTTT.

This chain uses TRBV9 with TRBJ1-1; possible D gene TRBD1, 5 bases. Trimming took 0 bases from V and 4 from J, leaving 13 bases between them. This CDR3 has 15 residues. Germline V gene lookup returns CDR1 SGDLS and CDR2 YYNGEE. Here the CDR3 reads CASSVGTIGGTEAFF. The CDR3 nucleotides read TGTGCCAGCAGCGTAGGGACGATCGGGGGCACTGAAGCTTTCTTT.

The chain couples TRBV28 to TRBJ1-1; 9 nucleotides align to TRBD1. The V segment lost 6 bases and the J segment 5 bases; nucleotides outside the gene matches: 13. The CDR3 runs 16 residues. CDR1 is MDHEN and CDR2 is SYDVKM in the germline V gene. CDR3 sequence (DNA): TGTGCCAGCAGCAGTGAACCCGGGACAGGGACGACTGAAGCTTTCTTT. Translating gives CASSSEPGTGTTEAFF.

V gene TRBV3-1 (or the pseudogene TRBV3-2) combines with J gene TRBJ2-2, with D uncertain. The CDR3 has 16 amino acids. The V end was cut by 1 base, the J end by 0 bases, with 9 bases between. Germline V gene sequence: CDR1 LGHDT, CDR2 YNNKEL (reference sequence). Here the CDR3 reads CASSQVKTTNTGELFF. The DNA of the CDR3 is TGTGCCAGCAGCCAAGTAAAGACAACGAACACCGGGGAGCTGTTTTTT.

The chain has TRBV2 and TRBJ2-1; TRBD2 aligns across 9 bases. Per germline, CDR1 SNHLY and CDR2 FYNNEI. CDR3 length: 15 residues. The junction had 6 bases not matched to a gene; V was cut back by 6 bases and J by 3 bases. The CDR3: CASRTGTSSYNEQFF. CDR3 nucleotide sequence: TGTGCCAGCAGAACCGGGACTAGCAGCTACAATGAGCAGTTCTTC.

CDR3 amino acids: CASTTSLAGELFF. CDR3 DNA: TGTGCCAGCACCACTAGTTTAGCCGGGGAGCTGTTTTTT. The chain carries TRBV28 and TRBJ2-2; TRBD2 might be the D (5 bases). Trimming cost V 7 bases and J 6 bases, with 12 bases left between them. The CDR3 runs to 13 residues. Germline V CDR1 and CDR2: MDHEN, SYDVKM. The variable domain in full, with the rest retrieved from reference TRBV28 and TRBJ2-2, is DVKVTQSSRYLVKRTGEKVFLECVQDMDHENMFWYRQDPGLGLRLIYFSYDVKMKEKGDIPEGYSVSREKKERFSLILESASTNQTSMYLCASTTSLAGELFFGEGSRLTVL.

The CDR3, as DNA: TGCAGCGTTTCTAGCGGGAGAGGCACAGATACGCAGTATTTT. This codes for CSVSSGRGTDTQYF. This chain joins TRBV29-1 and TRBJ2-3; TRBD2 matches 10 bases. The length of the CDR3 is 14 residues. Trimming cost V 5 bases and J 1 base; bases outside gene matches: 3. Germline loops: CDR1 SQVTM, CDR2 ANQGSEA.

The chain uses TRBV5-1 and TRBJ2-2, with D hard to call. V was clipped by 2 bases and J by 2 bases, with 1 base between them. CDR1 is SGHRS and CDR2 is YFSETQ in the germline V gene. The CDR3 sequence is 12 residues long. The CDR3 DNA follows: TGCGCCAGCAGCTTCAACACCGGGGAGCTGTTTTTT. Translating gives CASSFNTGELFF.

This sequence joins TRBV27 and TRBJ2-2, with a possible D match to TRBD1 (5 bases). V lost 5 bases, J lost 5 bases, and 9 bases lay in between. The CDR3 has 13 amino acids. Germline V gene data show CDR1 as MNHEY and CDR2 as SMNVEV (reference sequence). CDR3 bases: TGTGCCAGCAGTGTGGGGCCAACCGGGGAGCTGTTTTTT. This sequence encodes CASSVGPTGELFF.

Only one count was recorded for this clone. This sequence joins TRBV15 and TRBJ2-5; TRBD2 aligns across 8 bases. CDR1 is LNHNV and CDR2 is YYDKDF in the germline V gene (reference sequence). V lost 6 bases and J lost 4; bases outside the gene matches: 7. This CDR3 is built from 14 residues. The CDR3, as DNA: TGTGCCACCAGTGCCAGCGGGAGATCAGAGACCCAGTACTTC. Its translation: CATSASGRSETQYF.

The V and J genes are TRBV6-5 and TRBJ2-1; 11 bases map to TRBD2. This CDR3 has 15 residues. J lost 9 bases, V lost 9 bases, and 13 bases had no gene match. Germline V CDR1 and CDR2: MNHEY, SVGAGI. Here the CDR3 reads CASSDTSGRQGEQFF. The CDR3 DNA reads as TGTGCCAGTAGCGACACTAGCGGGAGACAGGGTGAGCAGTTCTTC.

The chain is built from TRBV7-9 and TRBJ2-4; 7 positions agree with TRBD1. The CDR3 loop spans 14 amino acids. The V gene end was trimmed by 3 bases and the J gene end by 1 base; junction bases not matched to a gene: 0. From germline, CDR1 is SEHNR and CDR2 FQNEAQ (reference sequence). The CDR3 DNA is TGTGCCAGCAGCTTGACAGGGGCCAAAAACATTCAGTACTTC. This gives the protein CASSLTGAKNIQYF.

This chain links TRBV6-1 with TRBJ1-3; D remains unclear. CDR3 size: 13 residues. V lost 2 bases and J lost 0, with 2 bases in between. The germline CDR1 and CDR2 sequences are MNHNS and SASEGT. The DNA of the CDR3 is TGTGCCAGCAGTGAAATCTCTGGAAACACCATATATTTT. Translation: CASSEISGNTIYF.

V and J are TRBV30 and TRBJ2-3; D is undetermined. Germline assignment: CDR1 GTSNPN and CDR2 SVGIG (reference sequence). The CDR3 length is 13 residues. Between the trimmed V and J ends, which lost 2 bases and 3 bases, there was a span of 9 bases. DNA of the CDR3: TGTGCCTGGAGTCCCACCGATACAGATACGCAGTATTTT. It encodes CAWSPTDTDTQYF.

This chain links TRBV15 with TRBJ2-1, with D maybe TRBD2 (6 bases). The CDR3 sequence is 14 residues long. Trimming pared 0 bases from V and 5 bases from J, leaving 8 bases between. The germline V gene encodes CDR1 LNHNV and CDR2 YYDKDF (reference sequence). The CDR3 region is CATSREGTHNEQFF. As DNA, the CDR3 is TGTGCCACCAGCAGAGAGGGGACTCACAATGAGCAGTTCTTC.

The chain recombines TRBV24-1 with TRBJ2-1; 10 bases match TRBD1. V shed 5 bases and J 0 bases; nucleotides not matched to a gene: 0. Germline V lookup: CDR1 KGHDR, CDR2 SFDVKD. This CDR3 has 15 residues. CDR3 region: CATSGQGASYNEQFF. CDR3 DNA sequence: TGTGCCACCAGTGGACAGGGGGCCTCCTACAATGAGCAGTTCTTC.

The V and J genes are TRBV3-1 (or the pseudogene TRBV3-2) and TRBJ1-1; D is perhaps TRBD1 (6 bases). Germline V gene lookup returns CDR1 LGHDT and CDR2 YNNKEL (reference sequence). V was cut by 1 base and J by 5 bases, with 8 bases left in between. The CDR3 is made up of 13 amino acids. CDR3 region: CASSQARGTEAFF. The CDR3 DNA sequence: TGTGCCAGCAGCCAAGCCAGGGGTACTGAAGCTTTCTTT.

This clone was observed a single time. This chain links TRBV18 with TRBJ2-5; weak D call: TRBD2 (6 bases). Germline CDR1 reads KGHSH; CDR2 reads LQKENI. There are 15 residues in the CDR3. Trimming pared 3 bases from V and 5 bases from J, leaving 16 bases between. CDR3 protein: CASSPRDSYGETQYF. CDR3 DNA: TGTGCCAGCTCACCCAGGGACTCCTATGGTGAGACCCAGTACTTC.

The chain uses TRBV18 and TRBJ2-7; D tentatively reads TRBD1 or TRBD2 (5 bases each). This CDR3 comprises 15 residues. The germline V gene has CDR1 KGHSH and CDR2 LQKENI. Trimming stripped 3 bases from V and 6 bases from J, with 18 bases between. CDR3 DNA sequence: TGTGCCAGCTCACCCTCAGGACATCTCGAGGGCGAGCAGTACTTC. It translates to CASSPSGHLEGEQYF.

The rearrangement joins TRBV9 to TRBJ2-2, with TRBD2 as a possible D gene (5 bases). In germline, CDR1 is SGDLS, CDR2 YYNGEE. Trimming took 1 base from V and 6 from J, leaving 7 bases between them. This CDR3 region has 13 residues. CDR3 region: CASSVFGAGELFF. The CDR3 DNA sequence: TGTGCCAGCAGCGTATTCGGGGCCGGGGAGCTGTTTTTT.

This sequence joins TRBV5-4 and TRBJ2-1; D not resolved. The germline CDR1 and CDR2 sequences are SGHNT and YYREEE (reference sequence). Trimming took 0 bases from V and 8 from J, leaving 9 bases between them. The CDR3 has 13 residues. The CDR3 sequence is CASSLGPRDEQFF. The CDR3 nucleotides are TGTGCCAGCAGCTTGGGACCTAGGGATGAGCAGTTCTTC.

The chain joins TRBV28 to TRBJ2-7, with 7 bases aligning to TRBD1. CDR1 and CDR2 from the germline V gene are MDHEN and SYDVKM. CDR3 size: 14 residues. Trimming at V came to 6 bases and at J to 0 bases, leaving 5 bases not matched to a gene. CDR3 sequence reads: CASSPGTVSYEQYF. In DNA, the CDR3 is TGTGCCAGCAGCCCTGGGACAGTCTCCTACGAGCAGTACTTC.

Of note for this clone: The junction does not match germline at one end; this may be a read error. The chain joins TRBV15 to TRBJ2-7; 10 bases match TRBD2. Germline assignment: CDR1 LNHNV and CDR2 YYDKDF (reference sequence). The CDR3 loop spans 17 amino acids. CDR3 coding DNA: TGTGCCACCAGCGGAGACGAGCGGGAGGGCCTCTTCAACGAGCAGTACTTC. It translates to CATSGDEREGLFNEQYF. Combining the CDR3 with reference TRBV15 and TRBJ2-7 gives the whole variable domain DAMVIQNPRYQVTQFGKPVTLSCSQTLNHNVMYWYQQKSSQAPKLLFHYYDKDFNNEADTPDNFQSRRPNTSFCFLDIRSPGLGDTAMYLCATSGDEREGLFNEQYFGPGTRLTVT.

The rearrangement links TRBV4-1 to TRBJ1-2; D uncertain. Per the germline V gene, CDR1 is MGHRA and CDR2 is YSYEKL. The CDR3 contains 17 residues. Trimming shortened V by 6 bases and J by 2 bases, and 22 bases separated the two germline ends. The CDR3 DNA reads TGCGCCAGCAGGGGTGGGTCCCAGACGGGCCAGAACTATGGCTACACCTTC. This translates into CASRGGSQTGQNYGYTF.

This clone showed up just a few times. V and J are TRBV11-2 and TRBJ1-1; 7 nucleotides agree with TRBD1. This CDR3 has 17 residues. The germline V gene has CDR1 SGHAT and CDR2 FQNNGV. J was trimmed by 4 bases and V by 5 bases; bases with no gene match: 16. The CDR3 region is CASSTRDSPSEGTEAFF. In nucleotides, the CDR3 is TGTGCCAGCAGCACCCGGGACAGCCCTTCGGAGGGCACTGAAGCTTTCTTT.

In DNA, the CDR3 is TGCAGCGTTGGGGGCTATGGCTACACCTTC. Translating it yields CSVGGYGYTF. The chain carries TRBV29-1 and TRBJ1-2, with D uncertain. CDR1 is SQVTM, CDR2 ANQGSEA, per germline. V lost 4 bases and J lost 4, with 4 bases in between. This CDR3 contains 10 residues. Based on the CDR3 plus reference TRBV29-1 and TRBJ1-2, the full variable domain is SAVISQKPSRDICQRGTSLTIQCQVDSQVTMMFWYRQQPGQSLTLIATANQGSEATYESGFVIDKFPISRPNLTFSTLTVSNMSPEDSSIYLCSVGGYGYTFGSGTRLTVV.

The CDR3, as DNA: TGTGCCAGCAGCCTAAGTTCGGGGGATACGCAGTATTTT. This codes for CASSLSSGDTQYF. This chain connects TRBV7-3 to TRBJ2-3, with D tentatively TRBD2 (5 bases). The CDR3 loop spans 13 amino acids. Per germline, CDR1 SGHTA and CDR2 FQGTGA. V was trimmed by 5 bases and J by 6 bases, leaving 12 bases between them.

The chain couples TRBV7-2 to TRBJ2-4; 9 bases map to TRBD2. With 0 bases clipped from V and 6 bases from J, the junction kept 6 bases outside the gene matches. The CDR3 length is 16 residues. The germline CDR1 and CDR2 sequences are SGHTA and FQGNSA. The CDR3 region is CASSLAAGLATNIQYF. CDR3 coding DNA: TGTGCCAGCAGCTTAGCGGCGGGACTAGCTACAAACATTCAGTACTTC.